This TCR beta chain emerged from a study of T cell responses to AZD1222 COVID-19 vaccine. Data came from immunoSEQ multiplex PCR; TCRdb stores just in-frame clones and leaves some out. This table holds 90,000 to 120,000 clones, 80% to 95% found once. Germline loops: CDR1 MNHEY, CDR2 SVGAGI. Trimming took off 7 bases at V and 0 bases at J, with 16 bases between the two ends. This CDR3 has 15 amino acids. Sequencing used peripheral blood, obtained on day 0 of AZD1222 vaccination. The origin of this receptor is an adult in good health. The chain is built from TRBV6-5 and TRBJ2-7; tentatively, D is TRBD1 or TRBD2 (5 bases each). CDR3 loop: CASIGAGHSSYEQYF. DNA for the CDR3: TGTGCCAGCATCGGGGCAGGTCATAGCTCCTACGAGCAGTACTTC.